A single sample is the source of the 9 T cell receptor beta chains below, sequenced in a study of blood T cell repertoires in COVID-19. TCRdb's table, derived via immunoSEQ multiplex PCR, lists solely in-frame clones and lacks some. The sample gives over 250,000 clones, about 68% of which show up once; 3.3% is in the top ten. Sequenced: peripheral blood. These receptors all stem from a woman of 80 years or more with acute or convalescent COVID-19.

This rearrangement joins TRBV2 to TRBJ2-5; 13 bases are shared with TRBD2. V shed 6 bases, J shed 4 bases, and the junction held 5 bases outside the gene matches. From germline, CDR1 is SNHLY and CDR2 FYNNEI. CDR3 size: 15 residues. CDR3 residues: CASSTSGGAVETQYF. The CDR3 DNA sequence: TGTGCCAGCAGCACTAGCGGGGGGGCTGTAGAGACCCAGTACTTC.

The chain uses TRBV4-3 and TRBJ1-1; D is unclear. This CDR3 is 15 amino acids long. V lost 4 bases and J lost 0, with 12 bases in between. Germline V gives CDR1 LGHNA, CDR2 YSLEER. The CDR3 region is CASSPQAGLNTEAFF. The CDR3 DNA is TGCGCCAGCAGCCCCCAAGCGGGGTTGAACACTGAAGCTTTCTTT.

The sample holds one count of this clone. The chain joins TRBV4-2 to TRBJ2-1; D possibly corresponds to TRBD2 (5 bases). Germline CDR1 reads LGHNA; CDR2 reads YNFKEQ. V was pared by 0 bases and J by 9 bases, with 15 bases between. This CDR3 is 15 amino acids long. The CDR3 loop is CASSQDLASMGEQFF. DNA of the CDR3: TGTGCCAGCAGCCAAGATCTAGCTAGCATGGGTGAGCAGTTCTTC.

The CDR3 coding sequence is TGTGCCAGCAGTCCCCGGGACAGGGGGCCCTATGGCTACACCTTC. It translates to CASSPRDRGPYGYTF. This rearrangement joins TRBV6-2 or TRBV6-3 to TRBJ1-2; 12 bases match TRBD1. The length of the CDR3 is 15 residues. The germline gives CDR1 MNHEY, CDR2 SVGEGT. Trimming took 5 bases from V and 4 from J; bases not matched to a gene: 5.

The V and J genes are TRBV28 and TRBJ1-2; 9 nucleotides align to TRBD1. The CDR3 runs to 14 residues. Unmatched junction bases numbered 4, after V lost 6 bases and J lost 2 bases. The V gene's germline CDR1 is MDHEN and CDR2 SYDVKM. CDR3 sequence reads: CASRTGQGNYGYTF. CDR3 nucleotides: TGTGCCAGCAGGACCGGACAGGGGAACTATGGCTACACCTTC.

This chain connects TRBV2 to TRBJ1-5; TRBD1 aligns across 8 bases. CDR3 size: 13 residues. V trimming: 6 bases; J trimming: 6 bases; junction bases outside the gene matches: 4. Per the germline V gene, CDR1 is SNHLY and CDR2 is FYNNEI. The CDR3 here is CASRGDRGQPQHF. The CDR3 DNA sequence: TGTGCCAGCAGGGGAGACAGGGGTCAGCCCCAGCATTTT.

This clone turned up a few times. The genes are TRBV10-1 and TRBJ1-2; TRBD1 matches at 7 bases. The junction had 6 bases not matched to a gene; V was cut back by 5 bases and J by 6 bases. In germline, CDR1 is WNHNN, CDR2 SYGVQD (reference sequence). The CDR3 contains 13 residues. CDR3 nucleotide sequence: TGCGCCAGCAGTCTGGACAGGACTCATGGCTACACCTTC. Amino acids: CASSLDRTHGYTF.

The rearrangement uses TRBV7-9 and TRBJ1-3; D uncertain. CDR1 and CDR2 (germline): SEHNR, FQNEAQ (reference sequence). CDR3 length equals 15 residues. With 5 bases removed from V and 4 bases from J, the gap between germline ends came to 15 bases. The CDR3 sequence: CASSRDPGSGNTIYF. The CDR3 DNA reads TGTGCCAGCAGCCGAGATCCGGGATCCGGAAACACCATATATTTT.

The chain joins TRBV7-8 to TRBJ2-5, with TRBD2 matching 11 bases. This CDR3 is 16 amino acids long. Germline values: CDR1 SGHVS, CDR2 FQNEAQ. J gave up 6 bases and V 0 bases, and 6 bases lay outside the gene matches. CDR3 sequence: CASSLALAGGPKTQYF. The CDR3 bases are TGTGCCAGCAGCTTAGCGCTAGCGGGGGGACCTAAGACCCAGTACTTC.